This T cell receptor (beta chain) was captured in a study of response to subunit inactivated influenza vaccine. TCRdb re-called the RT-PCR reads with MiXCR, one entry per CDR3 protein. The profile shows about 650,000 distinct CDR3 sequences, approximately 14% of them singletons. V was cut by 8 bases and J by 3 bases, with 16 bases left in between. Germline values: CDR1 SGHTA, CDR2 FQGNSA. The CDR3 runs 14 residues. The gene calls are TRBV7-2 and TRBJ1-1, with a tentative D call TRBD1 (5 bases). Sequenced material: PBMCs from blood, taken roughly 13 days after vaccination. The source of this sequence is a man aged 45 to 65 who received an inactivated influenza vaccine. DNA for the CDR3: TGTGCCAGCTGGGGGGGGGTCCGGTACACTGAAGCTTTCTTT. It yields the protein CASWGGVRYTEAFF.